The clone carrying this T cell receptor beta chain was picked up one time. Its antigen is still unknown. The record originates from a study of post-analysis software for immune sequencing data. Study in general: Disease trajectories encompassed relapsing-remitting, secondary progressive and progressive-relapsing multiple sclerosis.

The authors incorporated unique molecular identifiers into the TCR beta cDNA libraries. Yield was approximately 500,000 cDNA molecules from approximately 0.91 to 9.4 million T cells. Via MiXCR, TCRdb re-called the PCR reads, giving one row per CDR3 protein. The sample holds about 820,000 distinct CDR3 sequences, around 53% seen once. Whole-study results and caveats: Strong co-clustering by F measure was seen for same-batch samples. Controls had significantly higher normalized Chao1 diversity than multiple sclerosis patients.

The sample comprised blood. The TCR comes from a girl under 18 with multiple sclerosis.

Here the CDR3 reads CASSLGVVNTEAFF. In DNA form, the CDR3 reads TGTGCCAGCAGTTTAGGGGTCGTGAACACTGAAGCTTTCTTT. The rearrangement links TRBV27 to TRBJ1-1; D ambiguous. Trimming took off 2 bases at V and 0 bases at J, with 7 bases between the two ends. The CDR3 is 14 amino acids. Germline-derived CDR1 and CDR2 are MNHEY and SMNVEV (reference sequence).